One and the same sample provided the 7 T cell receptor beta chains below, sequenced in a study of control samples from healthy donors and cancer patients. Measured with immunoSEQ multiplex PCR; TCRdb has only the in-frame clones, and not every one. This sample yields just over 80,000 clones, of which roughly 94% are seen a single time; 4.8% belongs to the top ten. Sequencing was done on a sample of blood. The receptors originated from a woman between 18 and 29 years old in good health.

The rearrangement joins TRBV7-9 to TRBJ2-3; D is perhaps TRBD1 or TRBD2 (6 bases each). CDR3 length equals 16 residues. CDR1 and CDR2 (germline): SEHNR, FQNEAQ (reference sequence). Between the trimmed V and J ends, which lost 5 bases and 2 bases, there was a span of 17 bases. The CDR3 loop reads CASSQRRGITTDTQYF. CDR3 nucleotide sequence: TGTGCCAGCAGCCAAAGGAGGGGGATTACCACAGATACGCAGTATTTT.

This chain connects TRBV5-4 to TRBJ2-1; possible D gene TRBD1, 6 bases. Trimming took 2 bases from V and 13 from J, leaving 13 bases between them. There are 12 residues in the CDR3. CDR1 and CDR2 (germline): SGHNT, YYREEE (reference sequence). CDR3 nucleotide sequence: TGTGCCAGCAGCTTACCCGGGACAAATCAGTTCTTC. Its translation: CASSLPGTNQFF. Variable domain in full (rest from reference TRBV5-4 and TRBJ2-1): ETGVTQSPTHLIKTRGQQVTLRCSSQSGHNTVSWYQQALGQGPQFIFQYYREEENGRGNFPPRFSGLQFPNYSSELNVNALELDDSALYLCASSLPGTNQFFGPGTRLTVL.

The count of this clone is one. This chain uses TRBV28 with TRBJ2-1; TRBD2 aligns across 8 bases. With V trimmed by 6 bases and J by 4 bases, 5 bases remained unmatched. This CDR3 is built from 14 residues. Germline values: CDR1 MDHEN, CDR2 SYDVKM. The CDR3 spells CASRLAGSYNEQFF. DNA for the CDR3: TGTGCCAGCAGGTTAGCGGGAAGTTACAATGAGCAGTTCTTC.

The V and J genes are TRBV4-2 and TRBJ1-4; TRBD1 might be the D (5 bases). The CDR3 extends over 14 amino acids. The V and J ends lost 3 bases and 6 bases respectively, with 11 bases between them. The V gene's germline CDR1 is LGHNA and CDR2 YNFKEQ. CDR3 region: CASSQNGADEKLFF. The CDR3 bases are TGTGCCAGCAGCCAGAACGGGGCCGATGAAAAACTGTTTTTT.

The chain links TRBV15 to TRBJ1-4; 9 bases agree with TRBD1. The V segment lost 5 bases and the J segment 4 bases; nucleotides outside the gene matches: 5. The germline V gene has CDR1 LNHNV and CDR2 YYDKDF (reference sequence). The CDR3 runs 15 residues. The CDR3 region has the DNA TGTGCCACCAGCGGGGGACAGGGCCTTAATGAAAAACTGTTTTTT. This translates into CATSGGQGLNEKLFF. The variable domain in full, with the rest retrieved from reference TRBV15 and TRBJ1-4, is DAMVIQNPRYQVTQFGKPVTLSCSQTLNHNVMYWYQQKSSQAPKLLFHYYDKDFNNEADTPDNFQSRRPNTSFCFLDIRSPGLGDTAMYLCATSGGQGLNEKLFFGSGTQLSVL.

The chain uses TRBV29-1 and TRBJ2-1; 9 nucleotides align to TRBD1. After removal of 7 bases from V and 6 bases from J, the junction contained 7 bases not matched to a gene. CDR3 length: 13 amino acids. The V gene's germline CDR1 is SQVTM and CDR2 ANQGSEA. The CDR3 DNA follows: TGCAGCGCACACAGGGGGCAAGCCAATGAGCAGTTCTTC. It encodes CSAHRGQANEQFF.

The chain is built from TRBV29-1 and TRBJ2-7, with 11 bases aligning to TRBD1. Per the germline V gene, CDR1 is SQVTM and CDR2 is ANQGSEA. This CDR3 region has 14 residues. The V and J ends lost 4 bases and 1 base, in that order; junction bases with no gene match: 3. The CDR3 here is CSVGGQGESYEQYF. Here the CDR3 DNA reads TGCAGCGTTGGGGGACAGGGGGAATCCTACGAGCAGTACTTC.